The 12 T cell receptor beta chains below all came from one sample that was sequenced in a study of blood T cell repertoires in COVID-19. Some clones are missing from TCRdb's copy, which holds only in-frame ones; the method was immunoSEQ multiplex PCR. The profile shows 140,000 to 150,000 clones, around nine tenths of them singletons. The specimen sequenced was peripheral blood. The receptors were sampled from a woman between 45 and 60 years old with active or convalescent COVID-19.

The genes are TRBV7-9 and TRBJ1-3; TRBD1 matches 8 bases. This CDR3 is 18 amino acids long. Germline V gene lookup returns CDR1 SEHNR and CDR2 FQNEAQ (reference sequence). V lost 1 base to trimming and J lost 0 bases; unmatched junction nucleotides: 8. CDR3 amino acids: CASSLGDRGADSGNTIYF. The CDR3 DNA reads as TGTGCCAGCAGCTTAGGCGACAGGGGAGCAGACTCTGGAAACACCATATATTTT.

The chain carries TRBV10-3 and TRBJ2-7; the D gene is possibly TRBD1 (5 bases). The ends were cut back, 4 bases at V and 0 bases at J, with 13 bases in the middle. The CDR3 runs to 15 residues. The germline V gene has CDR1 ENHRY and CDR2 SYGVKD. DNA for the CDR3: TGTGCCATCAGTGGAACAGGTTCGATCTCCTACGAGCAGTACTTC. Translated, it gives CAISGTGSISYEQYF.

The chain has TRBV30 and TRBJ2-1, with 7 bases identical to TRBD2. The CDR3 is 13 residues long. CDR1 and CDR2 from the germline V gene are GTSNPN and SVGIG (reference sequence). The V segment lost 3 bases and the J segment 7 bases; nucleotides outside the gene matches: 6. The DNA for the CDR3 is TGTGCCTGGAGGTTAGCGGGTGGTAATGAGCAGTTCTTC. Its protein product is CAWRLAGGNEQFF.

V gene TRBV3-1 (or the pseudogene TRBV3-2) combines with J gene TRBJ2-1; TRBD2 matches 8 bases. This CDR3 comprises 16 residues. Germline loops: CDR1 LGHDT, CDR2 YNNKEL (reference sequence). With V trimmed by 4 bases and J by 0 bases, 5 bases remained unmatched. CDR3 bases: TGTGCCAGCAGCCCTAGCGGGCTTAGCTCCTACAATGAGCAGTTCTTC. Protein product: CASSPSGLSSYNEQFF.

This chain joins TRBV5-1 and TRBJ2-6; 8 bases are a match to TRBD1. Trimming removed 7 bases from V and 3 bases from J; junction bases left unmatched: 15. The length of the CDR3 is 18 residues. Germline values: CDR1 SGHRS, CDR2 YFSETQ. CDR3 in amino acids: CASARTGQGFDGANVLTF. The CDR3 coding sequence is TGCGCCAGCGCCCGAACCGGACAGGGCTTTGATGGGGCCAACGTCCTGACTTTC.

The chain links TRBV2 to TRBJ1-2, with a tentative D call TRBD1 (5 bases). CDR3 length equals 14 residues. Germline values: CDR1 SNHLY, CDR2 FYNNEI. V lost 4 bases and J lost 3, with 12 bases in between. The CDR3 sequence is CASSATEGHYGYTF. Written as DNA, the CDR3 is TGTGCCAGCAGTGCGACGGAGGGACACTATGGCTACACCTTC.

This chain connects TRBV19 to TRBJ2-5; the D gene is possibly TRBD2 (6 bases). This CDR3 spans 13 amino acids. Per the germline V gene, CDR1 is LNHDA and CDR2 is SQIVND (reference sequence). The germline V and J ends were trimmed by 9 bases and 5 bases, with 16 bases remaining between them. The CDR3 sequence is CARTRESDETQYF. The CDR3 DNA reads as TGTGCCAGAACCCGGGAGAGTGACGAGACCCAGTACTTC. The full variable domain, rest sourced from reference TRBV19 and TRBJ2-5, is DGGITQSPKYLFRKEGQNVTLSCEQNLNHDAMYWYRQDPGQGLRLIYYSQIVNDFQKGDIAEGYSVSREKKESFPLTVTSAQKNPTAFYLCARTRESDETQYFGPGTRLLVL.

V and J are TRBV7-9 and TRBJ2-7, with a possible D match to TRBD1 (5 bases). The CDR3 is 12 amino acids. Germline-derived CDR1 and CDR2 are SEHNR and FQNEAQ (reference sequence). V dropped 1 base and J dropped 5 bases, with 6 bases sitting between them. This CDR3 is CASSLVRDEQYF. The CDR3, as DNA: TGTGCCAGCAGCTTAGTCAGGGACGAGCAGTACTTC.

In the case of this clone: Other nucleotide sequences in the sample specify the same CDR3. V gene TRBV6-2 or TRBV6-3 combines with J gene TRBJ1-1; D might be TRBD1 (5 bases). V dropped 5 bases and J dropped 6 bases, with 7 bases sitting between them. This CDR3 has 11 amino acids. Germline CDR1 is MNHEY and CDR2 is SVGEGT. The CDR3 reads CASSQGAEAFF. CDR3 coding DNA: TGTGCCAGCAGTCAGGGTGCTGAAGCTTTCTTT.

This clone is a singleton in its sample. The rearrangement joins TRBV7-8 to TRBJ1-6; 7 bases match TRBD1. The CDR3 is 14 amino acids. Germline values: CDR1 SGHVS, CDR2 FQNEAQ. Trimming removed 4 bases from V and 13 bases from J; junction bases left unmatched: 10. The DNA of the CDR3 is TGTGCCAGCAGCTCTTCCGGGACAGATTTGCCCCTCCACTTT. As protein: CASSSSGTDLPLHF.

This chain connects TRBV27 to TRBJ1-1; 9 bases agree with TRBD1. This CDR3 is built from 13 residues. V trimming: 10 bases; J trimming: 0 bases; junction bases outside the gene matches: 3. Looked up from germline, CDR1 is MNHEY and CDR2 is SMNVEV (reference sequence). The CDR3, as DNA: TGTGCCACCGGGACAGGGTTGAACACTGAAGCTTTCTTT. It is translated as CATGTGLNTEAFF.

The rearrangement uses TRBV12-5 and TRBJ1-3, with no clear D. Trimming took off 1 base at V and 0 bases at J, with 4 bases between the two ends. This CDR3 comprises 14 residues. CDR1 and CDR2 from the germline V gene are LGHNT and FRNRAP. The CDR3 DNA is TGTGCTAGTGGTTTGGCGGGCTCTGGAAACACCATATATTTT. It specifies CASGLAGSGNTIYF.